The 2 T cell receptor beta chains listed next were all sequenced from one sample in a study of CD8 T cells in Susac syndrome (dated by TCRdb to the late 2010s). Library generation was performed with the immunoSEQ multiplex PCR assay. RNA was extracted using the RNeasy kit, and roughly 0.5 to 1 microgram was reverse transcribed with random hexamers. Starting from the raw public reads, TCRdb applied fastp trimming at Q25, assembled clones with MiXCR and retained in-frame beta chains. Each entry is one CDR3 protein sequence, shown with its most common DNA and genes. The sample records 150,000 to 190,000 distinct CDR3 sequences, 85% to 95% of which are singletons. The ten biggest clones cover roughly 0.16% of the sample. Sequencing used CD4+ T cells from PBMCs. These TCRs come from a human donor with Susac syndrome.

This chain connects TRBV14 to TRBJ2-7; D possibly corresponds to TRBD2 (6 bases). Trimming pared 4 bases from V and 3 bases from J, leaving 22 bases between. CDR1 and CDR2 (germline): SGHDN, FVKESK. The CDR3 contains 17 residues. In nucleotides, the CDR3 is TGTGCCAGCAGCCCAAGATTAGGAGGGACGCGGCTCTACGAGCAGTACTTC. This gives the protein CASSPRLGGTRLYEQYF.

The rearrangement joins TRBV12-3 or TRBV12-4 to TRBJ2-2; 11 nucleotides match TRBD2. V lost 5 bases to trimming and J lost 5 bases; unmatched junction nucleotides: 1. The CDR3 consists of 14 residues. For the CDR3, the DNA is TGTGCCAGCAGTCCTAGCGGGAGGACCGGGGAGCTGTTTTTT. It specifies CASSPSGRTGELFF.